This is a list of T cell receptor beta chains from one sample in a study of blood T cell repertoires in COVID-19. Libraries were prepared by immunoSEQ multiplex PCR; TCRdb keeps only in-frame clonotypes and omits some of them. The data hold 150,000 to 200,000 clones, with about four fifths observed a single time. Sequencing was performed on peripheral blood. These receptors originate from a human donor with acute or convalescent COVID-19. The donor label of this sample is uncertain. The CDR3 runs from the conserved cysteine through the conserved F or W. The D gene is left open where the match is weak. The size field is filled for only some rows; it gives once, few, many or a size class.

v_gene	abundance	d_gene	len	j_gene	CDR3nt	CDR3aa
TRBV12-3/TRBV12-4	.	.	13	TRBJ1-1	TGTGCCAGCAGCTCCGGTCGGAACACTGAAGCTTTCTTT	CASSSGRNTEAFF
TRBV6-5	.	.	15	TRBJ1-3	TGTGCCAGCAGTAGACCAGGGGTTTCTGGAAACACCATATATTTT	CASSRPGVSGNTIYF
TRBV10-1	.	.	13	TRBJ2-2	TGCGCCAGCTCTGAACAGACCGGTGGGGAGCTGTTTTTT	CASSEQTGGELFF
TRBV28	.	.	15	TRBJ2-7	TGTGCCAGCAGTCGCGATCTAGGGGGAACCTACGAGCAGTACTTC	CASSRDLGGTYEQYF
TRBV5-4	.	.	14	TRBJ2-7	TGTGCCAGCAGCCGCGCTACTACAACTGGCGAGCAGTACTTC	CASSRATTTGEQYF
TRBV5-6	.	.	14	TRBJ1-5	TGTGCCAGCAGCTCACAGGTTACTAATCAGCCCCAGCATTTT	CASSSQVTNQPQHF
TRBV5-1	.	.	15	TRBJ1-3	TGCGCCAGCAGCTTGGGACCACGGGGTGGAAACACCATATATTTT	CASSLGPRGGNTIYF
TRBV9	once	.	16	TRBJ2-5	TGTGCCAGCAGCGTAACGGACTGGGGGGACCAAGAGACCCAGTACTTC	CASSVTDWGDQETQYF
TRBV29-1	once	.	13	TRBJ1-1	TGCAGCGTTTCCGCCCCCAGGGACACTGAAGCTTTCTTT	CSVSAPRDTEAFF
TRBV21-1	.	.	12	TRBJ2-2	TGTGCCATTTTGGGGGGGTGCGGGGAGCTGTTTTTT	CAILGGCGELFF
TRBV14	.	.	13	TRBJ1-6	TGTGCCAGCAGACTAACAAGTAATTCACCCCTCCACTTT	CASRLTSNSPLHF
TRBV7-3	.	TRBD2	15	TRBJ2-7	TGTGCCAGCAGCTCTTCGGGAGGTCCCCTCTACGAGCAGTACTTC	CASSSSGGPLYEQYF
TRBV14	.	.	15	TRBJ1-3	TGTGCCAGCAGCGTTTCGGACGGGGCTGGAAACACCATATATTTT	CASSVSDGAGNTIYF
TRBV15	.	TRBD1	16	TRBJ2-7	TGTGCCACCAGCAGAGATCCGTGGACAGGGGGCTACGAGCAGTACTTC	CATSRDPWTGGYEQYF
TRBV12-3/TRBV12-4	once	.	13	TRBJ2-5	TGTGCCAGCAGTTTAGGGTCGGGAGAGACCCAGTACTTC	CASSLGSGETQYF
TRBV29-1	.	.	12	TRBJ2-5	TGCAGCGTTGAGGACTACCAAGAGACCCAGTACTTC	CSVEDYQETQYF
TRBV10-3	.	TRBD2	16	TRBJ2-1	TGTGCCATCAGTGCCCGCGCGGGAGCGACCTACAATGAGCAGTTCTTC	CAISARAGATYNEQFF
TRBV30	.	TRBD1	13	TRBJ1-2	TGTGCCTGGAGTGTAGGGACAGCCTATGGCTACACCTTC	CAWSVGTAYGYTF
TRBV5-1	.	.	14	TRBJ2-1	TGCGCCAGCAGCTTGGAAGGGAGTATGTCTGAGCAGTTCTTC	CASSLEGSMSEQFF
TRBV28	.	TRBD1	14	TRBJ1-5	TGTGCCAGCAGGCTAACAGGGGAAGGCCAGCCCCAGCATTTT	CASRLTGEGQPQHF
TRBV2	once	TRBD2	14	TRBJ2-7	TGTGCCAGCAGTGACCAGGGACTATCCTACGAGCAGTACTTC	CASSDQGLSYEQYF
TRBV5-8	.	TRBD2	16	TRBJ2-7	TGTGCCAGCAGCTTGGATCTTAGCGGGAGGGGGTACGAGCAGTACTTC	CASSLDLSGRGYEQYF
TRBV5-6	.	TRBD1	15	TRBJ1-5	TGTGCCAGCAGCGGAGACAGGGGGGGCAATCAGCCCCAGCATTTT	CASSGDRGGNQPQHF
TRBV28	once	TRBD1	14	TRBJ1-4	TGTGCCAGCAGAAGACAGGGGGGAGGTGAAAAACTGTTTTTT	CASRRQGGGEKLFF
TRBV6-1	.	TRBD1	14	TRBJ1-4	TGTGCCAGCAGTGAGGGGGGACAGGTTAGGGGATTATTTTTT	CASSEGGQVRGLFF
TRBV5-1	.	.	15	TRBJ2-6	TGCGCCAGCAGCTTGGCGCTATCTGGGGCCAACGTCCTGACTTTC	CASSLALSGANVLTF
TRBV6-5	.	.	13	TRBJ1-1	TGTGCCAGTCCTTTGGGAGGGAACACTGAAGCTTTCTTT	CASPLGGNTEAFF
TRBV6-2/TRBV6-3	.	TRBD1	16	TRBJ2-5	TGTGCCAGCAGTTACCCCGCCGCGACAGGGGGGAAGACCCAGTACTTC	CASSYPAATGGKTQYF
TRBV28	.	.	11	TRBJ1-5	TGTGCCAGCAGTTTAGCCGGAGCCCAGCATTTT	CASSLAGAQHF
TRBV7-9	once	.	15	TRBJ1-5	TGTGCCAGCAGCTTCGGAGGGGAGAGCAATCAGCCCCAGCATTTT	CASSFGGESNQPQHF
TRBV7-3	once	TRBD1	18	TRBJ1-2	TGTGCCAGCAGTTATTATGACGGGGACAGGGGGGAATGTTATGGCTACACCTTC	CASSYYDGDRGECYGYTF